What follows are 32 T cell receptor beta chains derived from one specimen sequenced in a study of CD8 T cells in ankylosing spondylitis (dated by TCRdb to 2016 to 2017). Libraries were made using 5' RACE. Sequencing was performed on an Illumina HiSeq 2500. TCRdb ran its own pipeline on the public reads, namely fastp trimming at Q25 and MiXCR clone calling, and kept in-frame beta chains. Entries are consolidated by CDR3 protein sequence, retaining the most common genes and DNA. The sample records some 120,000 distinct CDR3 sequences, roughly 15% of which are singletons. The biggest ten clones account for around 3% of the sample. The specimen sequenced was blood, either unsorted or a sorted T cell fraction (not recorded which). All receptors derive from a female donor with ankylosing spondylitis or in good health (not recorded which).

In the case of this clonotype: A much larger clone is a single base away; this may be a read error. This chain joins TRBV7-3 and TRBJ2-1, with no clear D. Germline V gives CDR1 SGHTA, CDR2 FQGTGA. This CDR3 is built from 14 residues. The CDR3 protein is CASSLGVEPNEHFF. The CDR3 coding sequence is TGTGCCAGCAGCTTAGGTGTGGAACCCAATGAGCACTTCTTC.

In its sample, this clonotype was seen a few times. V gene TRBV5-1 combines with J gene TRBJ2-1; 9 bases agree with TRBD1. The CDR3 spans 15 residues. CDR1 SGHRS and CDR2 YFSETQ come from the germline V gene. V was clipped by 4 bases and J by 4 bases; unmatched bases: 6. The chain's CDR3 is CASSTGDRVYNEQFF. DNA for the CDR3: TGCGCCAGCAGCACAGGGGACAGGGTTTACAATGAGCAGTTCTTC.

This clonotype was seen a handful of times. The chain employs TRBV12-3 or TRBV12-4 and TRBJ2-7; the match to TRBD1 covers 7 bases. V lost 3 bases and J lost 6; bases outside the gene matches: 14. The CDR3 is made up of 16 amino acids. The CDR3 loop is CASSFGQTGTPSEQYF. As DNA, the CDR3 is TGTGCCAGCAGTTTCGGCCAGACAGGGACCCCCTCCGAGCAGTACTTC.

On this clonotype: One junction end disagrees with the germline gene, perhaps due to a read error. The CDR3 protein is CASSVARGGYNEQFF. In DNA form, the CDR3 reads TGTGCCAGCAGCGTAGCCCGGGGGGGCTACAATGAGCAGTTCTTC. The chain recombines TRBV7-2 with TRBJ2-1, with 8 bases lining up with TRBD2. CDR1 is SGHTA and CDR2 is FQGNSA in the germline V gene. The CDR3 is 15 residues long.

Turning to this clonotype: Its ends do not fully match the called genes, so a read error is possible. The chain has TRBV20-1 and TRBJ1-1, with D hard to call. The CDR3 is 14 residues long. Germline CDR1 reads DFQATT; CDR2 reads SNEGSKA (reference sequence). Written as DNA, the CDR3 is TGCAGTGCTCCCCCGGGGAGGTGGAACACTGACGCTTTCTTT. It specifies CSAPPGRWNTDAFF.

The chain joins TRBV21-1 to TRBJ2-7; the DNA was not compared with TRBD2, the D call given in the table. TRBV21-1 is noted as a pseudogene. The CDR3 is made up of 16 amino acids. CDR3 loop: CANRSPVGGITHEQYF. CDR3 DNA sequence: TGTGCCAACAGATCCCCCGTGGGAGGTATTACCCACGAGCAGTACTTC.

This clonotype has only a few counts. The chain couples TRBV7-8 to TRBJ1-5, with D perhaps matching TRBD1 (6 bases). The germline gives CDR1 SGHVS, CDR2 FQNEAQ. CDR3 length equals 15 residues. Trimming removed 1 base from V and 7 bases from J, with 14 bases in between. The CDR3 coding sequence is TGTGCCAGCAGCTTAGTATCCAGGGGAGAGCAGCCCCAGCATTTT. Its protein is CASSLVSRGEQPQHF.

The V call is TRBV7-9, the J call TRBJ2-3; D remains unclear. Trimming took off 1 base at V and 4 bases at J, with 18 bases between the two ends. CDR3 length: 17 residues. Germline values: CDR1 SEHNR, CDR2 FQNEAQ (reference sequence). CDR3 DNA: TGTGCCAGCAGCTTAGTGGTTAGAACCGGCCCCCCAGATACGCAGTATTTT. This gives the protein CASSLVVRTGPPDTQYF. The complete variable domain, with remaining parts taken from reference TRBV7-9 and TRBJ2-3, reads DTGVSQNPRHKITKRGQNVTFRCDPISEHNRLYWYRQTLGQGPEFLTYFQNEAQLEKSRLLSDRFSAERPKGSFSTLEIQRTEQGDSAMYLCASSLVVRTGPPDTQYFGPGTRLTVL.

This clonotype has ten or more counts. This chain joins TRBV20-1 and TRBJ2-3; 8 positions agree with TRBD2. CDR3 length: 16 residues. V trimming: 6 bases; J trimming: 4 bases; junction bases outside the gene matches: 15. The germline CDR1 and CDR2 sequences are DFQATT and SNEGSKA (reference sequence). CDR3 in DNA: TGCAGTGCCTTCTACCCGGGACTAGGAGGTTCAGATACGCAGTATTTT. Protein: CSAFYPGLGGSDTQYF.

The chain carries TRBV20-1 and TRBJ1-3; D is unclear. Germline V CDR1 and CDR2: DFQATT, SNEGSKA (reference sequence). Trimming removed 1 base from V and 11 bases from J, with 12 bases in between. The CDR3 is made up of 12 amino acids. The CDR3 reads CSARGMSDAIYF. The CDR3 nucleotides are TGCAGTGCTAGAGGGATGAGTGACGCCATATATTTT.

Only a few counts were recorded for this clonotype. The chain links TRBV6-1 to TRBJ1-5; D might be TRBD1 (5 bases). The CDR3 contains 13 residues. Germline V gene data show CDR1 as MNHNS and CDR2 as SASEGT. V lost 3 bases to trimming and J lost 4 bases, with 7 bases between them. The CDR3 loop reads CASSDGGNQPQHF. CDR3 bases: TGTGCCAGCAGTGATGGGGGTAATCAGCCCCAGCATTTT.

This clonotype was counted ten times or more. This rearrangement joins TRBV5-1 to TRBJ2-3, with D possibly matching TRBD1 (6 bases). Germline CDR1 SGHRS, CDR2 YFSETQ. V lost 3 bases and J lost 4, with 18 bases in between. CDR3 length: 16 amino acids. The CDR3 nucleotides are TGCGCCAGCAGCTGGCCGACAGGCCAGATCGCAGATACGCAGTATTTT. Translation: CASSWPTGQIADTQYF.

The V call is TRBV10-3, the J call TRBJ1-3; TRBD1 is a possible D gene (6 bases). Germline V lookup: CDR1 ENHRY, CDR2 SYGVKD. The germline V and J ends were trimmed by 4 bases and 4 bases, with 8 bases remaining between them. There are 13 residues in the CDR3. The chain's CDR3 is CAISGTGGNTIYF. In DNA form, the CDR3 reads TGTGCCATCAGTGGTACAGGGGGAAACACCATATATTTT.

The rearrangement links TRBV19 to TRBJ1-5; D uncertain. V dropped 7 bases and J dropped 4 bases, with 14 bases sitting between them. The CDR3 covers 14 residues. Germline values: CDR1 LNHDA, CDR2 SQIVND (reference sequence). This chain's CDR3 is CASTQSHLNQPQHF. CDR3 DNA sequence: TGTGCCAGTACCCAAAGCCATCTTAATCAGCCCCAGCATTTT. The complete variable domain, with remaining parts taken from reference TRBV19 and TRBJ1-5, reads DGGITQSPKYLFRKEGQNVTLSCEQNLNHDAMYWYRQDPGQGLRLIYYSQIVNDFQKGDIAEGYSVSREKKESFPLTVTSAQKNPTAFYLCASTQSHLNQPQHFGDGTRLSIL.

The V call is TRBV7-2, the J call TRBJ2-1; TRBD2 aligns across 8 bases. Germline CDR1 is SGHTA and CDR2 is FQGNSA. This CDR3 has 15 residues. V lost 3 bases, J lost 0 bases, and 1 base stayed unmatched. The CDR3 region has the DNA TGTGCCAGCAGCTTCAGCGGGAGCTCCTACAATGAGCAGTTCTTC. It yields the protein CASSFSGSSYNEQFF.

V and J are TRBV18 and TRBJ2-7, with D unresolved. Germline V gene sequence: CDR1 KGHSH, CDR2 LQKENI. This CDR3 has 12 residues. Trimming stripped 1 base from V and 5 bases from J, with 6 bases between. The CDR3 sequence is CASSPLADEQYF. The CDR3, as DNA: TGTGCCAGCTCACCACTCGCCGACGAGCAGTACTTC. Looking up the rest from reference TRBV18 and TRBJ2-7 gives the full variable domain: NAGVMQNPRHLVRRRGQEARLRCSPMKGHSHVYWYRQLPEEGLKFMVYLQKENIIDESGMPKERFSAEFPKEGPSILRIQQVVRGDSAAYFCASSPLADEQYFGPGTRLTVT.

This chain joins TRBV7-9 and TRBJ2-7, with TRBD2 matching over 11 bases. CDR3 length: 15 residues. Losses at the gene ends were 5 bases for V and 4 bases for J; bases not matched to a gene: 7. CDR1 is SEHNR, CDR2 FQNEAQ, per germline (reference sequence). CDR3 nucleotide sequence: TGTGCCAGCAGCCTCACCGGGACTAGCGGTTACGAGCAGTACTTC. Translated: CASSLTGTSGYEQYF.

The rearrangement joins TRBV28 to TRBJ1-2; D unclear. The germline V gene has CDR1 MDHEN and CDR2 SYDVKM. The length of the CDR3 is 12 residues. V gave up 3 bases and J gave up 10 bases, with 12 bases separating them. CDR3 amino acids: CASSFLGEPYTF. The CDR3 region has the DNA TGTGCCAGCAGTTTCCTAGGAGAGCCCTACACCTTC.

The V gene is TRBV10-3, the J gene TRBJ1-5; no reliable D call. V was clipped by 1 base and J by 0 bases, with 4 bases between them. The CDR3 loop spans 14 amino acids. CDR1 ENHRY and CDR2 SYGVKD come from the germline V gene. For the CDR3, the DNA is TGTGCCATCAGTGAGTTGGATAGCAATCAGCCCCAGCATTTT. Amino acids: CAISELDSNQPQHF.

The chain recombines TRBV12-3 or TRBV12-4 with TRBJ2-1, with 9 bases aligning to TRBD2. V dropped 4 bases and J dropped 4; count of bases not matched to a gene: 5. CDR3 length: 15 amino acids. The CDR3, as DNA: TGTGCCAGCAGTTCAGGCGGGAGGGGTTACAATGAGCAGTTCTTC. Amino acids: CASSSGGRGYNEQFF.

V gene TRBV5-1 combines with J gene TRBJ1-5; 8 bases agree with TRBD1. The CDR3 is 15 amino acids. The V and J ends lost 4 bases and 4 bases, in that order; junction bases with no gene match: 7. Germline loops: CDR1 SGHRS, CDR2 YFSETQ. CDR3 region: CASSRRDRRNQPQHF. DNA for the CDR3: TGCGCCAGCAGCCGCCGGGACAGGAGAAATCAGCCCCAGCATTTT.

This clonotype was detected many times. Given a much more abundant clone one base away, this may be a read error. The rearrangement links TRBV27 to TRBJ1-1, with D perhaps matching TRBD1 (5 bases). The CDR3 length is 13 residues. Germline values: CDR1 MNHEY, CDR2 SMNVEV (reference sequence). V shed 4 bases and J shed 1 base, with 7 bases lying between them. The CDR3 DNA reads as TGTGCCAGCAGTTGGGGGGGGAACACTGAAGCTTTCTTT. It specifies CASSWGGNTEAFF.

This clonotype was counted at least ten times. V usage is TRBV7-6 and J usage is TRBJ2-1; TRBD2 matches 12 bases. CDR1 is SGHVS, CDR2 FNYEAQ, per germline. The length of the CDR3 is 17 residues. The V segment lost 1 base and the J segment 5 bases; nucleotides outside the gene matches: 6. For the CDR3, the DNA is TGTGCCAGCAGCTTAGAAGGGACTAGCGGGCATAACAATGAGCAGTTCTTC. The encoded protein is CASSLEGTSGHNNEQFF.

This clonotype was picked up a small number of times. The chain joins TRBV5-1 to TRBJ1-6, with a tentative D call TRBD1 (5 bases). Per germline, CDR1 SGHRS and CDR2 YFSETQ. The CDR3 is 14 amino acids. V lost 3 bases and J 8 bases, leaving 12 bases between the germline ends. CDR3 residues: CASSSGQGYSPLHF. The CDR3 nucleotides read TGCGCCAGCAGCTCCGGGCAGGGTTATTCACCCCTCCACTTT.

This clonotype was recorded many times. The gene calls are TRBV29-1 and TRBJ2-1; TRBD2 aligns across 9 bases. J lost 10 bases, V lost 2 bases, and 9 bases had no gene match. This CDR3 is 14 amino acids long. The germline CDR1 and CDR2 sequences are SQVTM and ANQGSEA. Here the CDR3 reads CSVEPGLAPWEQFF. The CDR3 bases are TGCAGCGTTGAACCGGGACTAGCACCATGGGAGCAGTTCTTC.

This clonotype showed up many times. The rearrangement uses TRBV29-1 and TRBJ1-1; a possible D gene is TRBD1 (5 bases). The CDR3 covers 13 residues. V was shortened by 6 bases and J by 0 bases, with 11 bases between the two germline ends. Germline CDR1 and CDR2: SQVTM and ANQGSEA. This CDR3 is CSVSGRMNTEAFF. As DNA, the CDR3 is TGCAGCGTATCGGGACGGATGAACACTGAAGCTTTCTTT.

The J gene is TRBJ1-5, the V gene TRBV2; 9 nucleotides line up with TRBD1. The CDR3 loop spans 14 amino acids. The germline gives CDR1 SNHLY, CDR2 FYNNEI. V dropped 6 bases and J dropped 4; count of bases not matched to a gene: 4. The CDR3 spells CASRGDRANQPQHF. In DNA form, the CDR3 reads TGTGCCAGCAGGGGGGACAGGGCAAATCAGCCCCAGCATTTT.

A remark on this clonotype: Given a much more abundant clone one base away, this may be a read error. CDR3 amino acids: CASTSSGNTIYF. The CDR3 region has the DNA TGTGCCAGCACCAGCTCTGGAAACACCATATATTTT. The chain uses TRBV9 and TRBJ1-3; D unclear. Germline values: CDR1 SGDLS, CDR2 YYNGEE. This CDR3 spans 12 amino acids. V dropped 6 bases and J dropped 0 bases, with 4 bases sitting between them.

The V call is TRBV7-9, the J call TRBJ2-1; 10 bases fit TRBD1. Germline trimming cut 5 bases from V and 0 bases from J; bases unmatched to any gene: 4. Germline-derived CDR1 and CDR2 are SEHNR and FQNEAQ (reference sequence). This CDR3 spans 16 amino acids. The CDR3 region is CASSEGQGISYNEQFF. For the CDR3, the DNA is TGTGCCAGCAGCGAGGGACAGGGGATCTCCTACAATGAGCAGTTCTTC. The whole variable domain, filled in from reference TRBV7-9 and TRBJ2-1, reads DTGVSQNPRHKITKRGQNVTFRCDPISEHNRLYWYRQTLGQGPEFLTYFQNEAQLEKSRLLSDRFSAERPKGSFSTLEIQRTEQGDSAMYLCASSEGQGISYNEQFFGPGTRLTVL.

In this sample, this clonotype turned up many times. V is TRBV20-1 and J is TRBJ1-4, with a possible D match to TRBD1 (6 bases). Germline loops: CDR1 DFQATT, CDR2 SNEGSKA (reference sequence). V gave up 6 bases and J gave up 3 bases, with 14 bases separating them. The CDR3 is 14 residues long. CDR3 in amino acids: CSANPTGSNEKLFF. The CDR3 region has the DNA TGCAGTGCCAATCCGACAGGATCTAATGAAAAACTGTTTTTT.

The chain employs TRBV5-1 and TRBJ2-7; 7 bases fit TRBD1. Germline lookup yields CDR1 SGHRS and CDR2 YFSETQ. The CDR3 is 15 amino acids. Trimming took 0 bases from V and 3 from J; bases not matched to a gene: 6. CDR3 amino acids: CASSLAGTDYYEQYF. CDR3 DNA sequence: TGCGCCAGCAGCTTGGCGGGGACAGATTACTACGAGCAGTACTTC. Filled out from reference TRBV5-1 and TRBJ2-7, the complete variable domain reads KAGVTQTPRYLIKTRGQQVTLSCSPISGHRSVSWYQQTPGQGLQFLFEYFSETQRNKGNFPGRFSGRQFSNSRSEMNVSTLELGDSALYLCASSLAGTDYYEQYFGPGTRLTVT.

This clonotype was seen at least ten times. The chain is built from TRBV12-3 or TRBV12-4 and TRBJ2-5; D possibly matches TRBD1 or TRBD2 (5 bases each). The CDR3 is made up of 10 amino acids. Here the CDR3 reads CAPQAGTQYF. The CDR3, as DNA: TGTGCGCCACAGGCGGGGACCCAGTACTTC.